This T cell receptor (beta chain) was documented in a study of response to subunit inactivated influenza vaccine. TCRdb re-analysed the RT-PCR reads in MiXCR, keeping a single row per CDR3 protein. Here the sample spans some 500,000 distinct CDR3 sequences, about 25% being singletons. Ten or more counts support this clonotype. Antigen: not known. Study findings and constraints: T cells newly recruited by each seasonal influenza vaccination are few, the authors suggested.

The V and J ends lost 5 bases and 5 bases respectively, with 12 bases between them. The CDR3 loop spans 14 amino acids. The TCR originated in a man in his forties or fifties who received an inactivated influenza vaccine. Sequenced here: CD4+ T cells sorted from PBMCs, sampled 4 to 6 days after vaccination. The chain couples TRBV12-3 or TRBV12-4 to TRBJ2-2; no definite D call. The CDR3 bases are TGTGCCAGCAGTCTGGGTCTACGGACCGGGGAGCTGTTTTTT. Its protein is CASSLGLRTGELFF.